Sequencing of this T cell receptor beta chain was carried out in a study of blood T cells in healthy people across ages. At the level of the study: When template switching was applied, about one barcoded beta molecule was captured per two T cells. Overall study results and limits: Unsorted PBMC material precluded a definitive naive versus antigen-experienced comparison.

The CDR3 runs 19 residues. Germline CDR1 is MGHRA and CDR2 is YSYEKL. V lost 0 bases and J 5 bases, leaving 24 bases between the germline ends. Together with a sample-barcoded 5' primer, a J-beta primer mix was included in a second PCR lasting about 6 to 11 cycles. Template switching added a 12-random-nucleotide identifier to every cDNA molecule. TCRdb processed the 5' RACE reads anew with MiXCR; each CDR3 protein has one entry. The table records over 950,000 distinct CDR3 sequences, 35% to 40% of them present only once. This clonotype showed up just a few times. As yet, its antigen is unknown. Sequenced sample: blood. This receptor was obtained from a man between 18 and 29 years old in good health. The chain combines TRBV4-1 with TRBJ2-3, with a weak D call TRBD2 (5 bases). This CDR3 is CASSQDPLGSGFIQDTQYF. Here the CDR3 DNA reads TGCGCCAGCAGCCAAGATCCCCTTGGGAGCGGCTTTATCCAAGATACGCAGTATTTT.